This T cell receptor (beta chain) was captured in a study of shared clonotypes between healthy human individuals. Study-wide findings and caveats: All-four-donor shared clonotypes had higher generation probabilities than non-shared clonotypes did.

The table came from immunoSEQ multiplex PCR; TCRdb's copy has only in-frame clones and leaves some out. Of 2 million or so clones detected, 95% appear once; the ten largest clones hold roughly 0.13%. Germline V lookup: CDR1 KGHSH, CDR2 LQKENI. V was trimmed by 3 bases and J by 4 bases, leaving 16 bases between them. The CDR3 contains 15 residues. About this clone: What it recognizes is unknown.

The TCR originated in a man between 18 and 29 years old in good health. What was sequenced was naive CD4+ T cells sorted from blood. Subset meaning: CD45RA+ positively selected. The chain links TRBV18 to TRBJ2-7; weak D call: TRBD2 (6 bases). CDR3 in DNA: TGTGCCAGCTCACCCGCGGAGGGCCCCTCATACGAGCAGTACTTC. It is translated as CASSPAEGPSYEQYF.